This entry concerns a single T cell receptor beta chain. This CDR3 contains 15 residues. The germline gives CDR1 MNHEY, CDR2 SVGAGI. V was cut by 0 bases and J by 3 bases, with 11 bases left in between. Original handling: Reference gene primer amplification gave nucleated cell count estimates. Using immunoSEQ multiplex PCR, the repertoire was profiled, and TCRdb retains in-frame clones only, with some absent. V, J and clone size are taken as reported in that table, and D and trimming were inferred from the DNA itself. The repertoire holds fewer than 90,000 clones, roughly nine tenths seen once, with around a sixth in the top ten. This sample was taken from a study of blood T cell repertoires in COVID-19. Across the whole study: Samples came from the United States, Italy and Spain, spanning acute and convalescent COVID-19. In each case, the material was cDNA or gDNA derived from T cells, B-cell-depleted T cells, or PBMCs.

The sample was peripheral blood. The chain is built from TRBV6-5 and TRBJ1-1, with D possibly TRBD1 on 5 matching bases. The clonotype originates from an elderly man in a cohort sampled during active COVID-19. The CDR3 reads CASSYSISRDTEAFF. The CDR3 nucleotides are TGTGCCAGCAGTTACTCGATCTCCAGGGACACTGAAGCTTTCTTT.